This passage covers 3 T cell receptor beta chains from one sample sequenced in a study of CD8+ T cells in alopecia areata. RNA extraction was followed by reverse transcription into cDNA, which acted as the sequencing template. Profiling relied on immunoSEQ multiplex PCR, and the TCRdb table lists in-frame clones only, not all of them. The sample has around 150,000 clones; 55% to 65% are singletons. The sample was CD4+ T cells sorted from blood. The receptors were sampled from a human donor in good health.

The V call is TRBV6-5, the J call TRBJ2-1; possibly TRBD2 for D (7 bases). V was trimmed by 0 bases and J by 9 bases, leaving 9 bases between them. The CDR3 length is 13 residues. The V gene's germline CDR1 is MNHEY and CDR2 SVGAGI. The CDR3 sequence is CASSYSRGGEQFF. CDR3 in DNA: TGTGCCAGCAGTTACTCAAGGGGGGGTGAGCAGTTCTTC.

The CDR3 DNA reads TGTGCCTCAAGTAGAGTAGGTGAGCAGTTCTTC. Translation gives CASSRVGEQFF. The rearrangement links TRBV25-1 to TRBJ2-1; no clear D. The ends were cut back, 11 bases at V and 9 bases at J, with 14 bases in the middle. CDR1 is MGHDK, CDR2 SYGVNS, per germline. This CDR3 is built from 11 residues. The entire variable domain, with the rest obtained from reference TRBV25-1 and TRBJ2-1, is as follows: EADIYQTPRYLVIGTGKKITLECSQTMGHDKMYWYQQDPGMELHLIHYSYGVNSTEKGDLSSESTVSRIRTEHFPLTLESARPSHTSQYLCASSRVGEQFFGPGTRLTVL.

V gene TRBV7-3 combines with J gene TRBJ1-2, with 7 bases identical to TRBD1. This CDR3 comprises 16 residues. Germline CDR1 is SGHTA and CDR2 is FQGTGA. V trimming: 5 bases; J trimming: 8 bases; junction bases outside the gene matches: 17. In DNA, the CDR3 is TGTGCCAGCAGCCCTCAAGCGGGACAGCGGTCTAGAGGCTACACCTTC. This gives the protein CASSPQAGQRSRGYTF.